A single sample is the source of the 15 T cell receptor beta chains below, sequenced in a study of blood T cells in healthy people across ages. A J-beta primer mix and a sample-barcoded 5' primer were used in a second PCR of roughly 6 to 12 cycles. TCRdb reprocessed the 5' RACE reads via MiXCR and lists one record per CDR3 protein. The data show 1,500,000 or so distinct CDR3 sequences, 42% seen once. Sequenced sample: blood. These receptor sequences come from a woman aged 18-29 years in good health.

This clonotype was observed a handful of times. This rearrangement joins TRBV2 to TRBJ2-5; no reliable D call. The CDR3 runs 11 residues. The germline V gene encodes CDR1 SNHLY and CDR2 FYNNEI. Trimming pared 3 bases from V and 8 bases from J, leaving 7 bases between. CDR3 sequence (DNA): TGTGCCAGCAGTGATCCGGCAACCCAGTACTTC. This codes for CASSDPATQYF.

J is TRBJ2-1 and V is TRBV5-1; perhaps TRBD1 as D (6 bases). The germline V gene encodes CDR1 SGHRS and CDR2 YFSETQ. The V end lost 4 bases, the J end lost 3 bases, and 17 bases lay between the germline ends. The CDR3 covers 16 residues. The CDR3 nucleotides are TGCGCCAGCAGCCCGGTTGGGCCAGGGGTCTACAATGAGCAGTTCTTC. The encoded protein is CASSPVGPGVYNEQFF.

The J gene is TRBJ2-5, the V gene TRBV5-1, with a tentative D call TRBD1 (5 bases). Trimming shortened V by 2 bases and J by 11 bases, and 16 bases separated the two germline ends. The CDR3 extends over 13 amino acids. CDR1 is SGHRS, CDR2 YFSETQ, per germline. The CDR3 here is CASSFDRNNEQYF. CDR3 bases: TGCGCCAGCAGCTTCGACAGAAACAATGAGCAGTACTTC. Drawing the rest from reference TRBV5-1 and TRBJ2-5, the complete variable domain is KAGVTQTPRYLIKTRGQQVTLSCSPISGHRSVSWYQQTPGQGLQFLFEYFSETQRNKGNFPGRFSGRQFSNSRSEMNVSTLELGDSALYLCASSFDRNNEQYFGPGTRLLVL.

This clonotype occurred a few times. V gene TRBV7-2 combines with J gene TRBJ2-2, with D unclear. Germline V gene lookup returns CDR1 SGHTA and CDR2 FQGNSA. With 1 base removed from V and 4 bases from J, the gap between germline ends came to 10 bases. The CDR3 spans 15 residues. CDR3 coding DNA: TGTGCCAGCAGCTTAGTACAGACTGGCACCGGGGAGCTGTTTTTT. Protein: CASSLVQTGTGELFF.

This clonotype turned up a few times. This chain joins TRBV5-5 and TRBJ1-1; no definite D call. Germline V gene lookup returns CDR1 SGHKS and CDR2 YYEKEE (reference sequence). There are 13 residues in the CDR3. Trimming removed 4 bases at V and 4 bases at J, with 11 bases between. CDR3 in DNA: TGTGCCAGCAGCCTTATCCCCGGCACTGAAGCTTTCTTT. Translation gives CASSLIPGTEAFF.

This clonotype appeared a few times. The chain couples TRBV7-2 to TRBJ1-3; perhaps TRBD1 as D (5 bases). The CDR3 runs 16 residues. V was shortened by 3 bases and J by 6 bases, with 18 bases between the two germline ends. Germline lookup yields CDR1 SGHTA and CDR2 FQGNSA. The CDR3 nucleotides read TGTGCCAGCAGCTTGAGGACACCAAAGGATCTAAACACCATATATTTT. This sequence encodes CASSLRTPKDLNTIYF.

This clonotype was detected only a few times. The chain links TRBV20-1 to TRBJ1-4; 9 nucleotides agree with TRBD1. V dropped 3 bases and J dropped 11; count of bases not matched to a gene: 13. Germline V gene lookup returns CDR1 DFQATT and CDR2 SNEGSKA (reference sequence). This CDR3 comprises 15 residues. The CDR3 nucleotides are TGCAGTGCTAGTGGGACAGGGCTCACCGTTGGGAAACTGTTTTTT. This sequence encodes CSASGTGLTVGKLFF.

V gene TRBV29-1 combines with J gene TRBJ2-7; D perhaps matches TRBD1 (5 bases). V was cut by 5 bases and J by 4 bases, with 12 bases left in between. CDR3 length: 12 amino acids. Germline CDR1 is SQVTM and CDR2 is ANQGSEA. The chain's CDR3 is CSVTAGSYEQYF. The CDR3 DNA reads TGCAGCGTTACCGCAGGGTCGTACGAGCAGTACTTC.

The CDR3: CASSPSVKYEQYF. CDR3 coding DNA: TGTGCCAGCAGCCCATCGGTCAAGTACGAGCAGTACTTC. The chain couples TRBV7-9 to TRBJ2-7; D is uncertain. CDR3 size: 13 residues. Germline CDR1 reads SEHNR; CDR2 reads FQNEAQ (reference sequence). V was cut by 5 bases and J by 4 bases, with 12 bases left in between.

This clonotype has more than one count but fewer than ten. The chain uses TRBV6-6 and TRBJ1-2; perhaps TRBD1 as D (6 bases). Per germline, CDR1 MNHNY and CDR2 SVGAGI (reference sequence). This CDR3 comprises 14 residues. V lost 6 bases to trimming and J lost 4 bases, with 15 bases between them. As DNA, the CDR3 is TGTGCCAGCAGCCAACCCCAGACAGGCTATGGCTACACCTTC. This codes for CASSQPQTGYGYTF.

The rearrangement links TRBV20-1 to TRBJ2-7; TRBD2 is a possible D gene (5 bases). Germline values: CDR1 DFQATT, CDR2 SNEGSKA (reference sequence). This CDR3 is 13 amino acids long. Trimming took off 2 bases at V and 3 bases at J, with 11 bases between the two ends. This CDR3 is CSARRENFYEQYF. The CDR3 bases are TGCAGTGCTAGAAGGGAGAACTTCTACGAGCAGTACTTC.

The V gene is TRBV20-1, the J gene TRBJ2-1; 8 nucleotides match TRBD2. V lost 0 bases and J lost 2; bases outside the gene matches: 6. There are 16 residues in the CDR3. Germline V gene sequence: CDR1 DFQATT, CDR2 SNEGSKA (reference sequence). The DNA of the CDR3 is TGCAGTGCTAGAGAAGGCGGGGGGCACACCTACAATGAGCAGTTCTTC. It specifies CSAREGGGHTYNEQFF.

The chain links TRBV20-1 to TRBJ2-4, with D hard to call. Germline-derived CDR1 and CDR2 are DFQATT and SNEGSKA (reference sequence). CDR3 length equals 16 residues. Trimming left V 0 bases short and J 0 bases short, with 12 bases between. The CDR3 DNA sequence: TGCAGTGCTAGAGATCGTTTGGCACTAGCCAAAAACATTCAGTACTTC. This sequence encodes CSARDRLALAKNIQYF.

The chain recombines TRBV7-9 with TRBJ2-7; perhaps TRBD2 as D (6 bases). V lost 4 bases and J 7 bases, leaving 26 bases between the germline ends. This CDR3 contains 17 residues. Per the germline V gene, CDR1 is SEHNR and CDR2 is FQNEAQ (reference sequence). CDR3 DNA: TGTGCCAGCAGCTCCAATAGGGTGGGACTCCCTGACAATGAGCAGTACTTC. Protein sequence: CASSSNRVGLPDNEQYF.

This clonotype was detected a few times. The chain uses TRBV4-3 and TRBJ1-2; 7 bases line up with TRBD1. The CDR3 covers 14 residues. Per the germline V gene, CDR1 is LGHNA and CDR2 is YSLEER. J was trimmed by 8 bases and V by 1 base; bases with no gene match: 7. In DNA, the CDR3 is TGCGCCAGCAGCCAAGCTAGGACAGGATGGGGCTACACCTTC. It is translated as CASSQARTGWGYTF.